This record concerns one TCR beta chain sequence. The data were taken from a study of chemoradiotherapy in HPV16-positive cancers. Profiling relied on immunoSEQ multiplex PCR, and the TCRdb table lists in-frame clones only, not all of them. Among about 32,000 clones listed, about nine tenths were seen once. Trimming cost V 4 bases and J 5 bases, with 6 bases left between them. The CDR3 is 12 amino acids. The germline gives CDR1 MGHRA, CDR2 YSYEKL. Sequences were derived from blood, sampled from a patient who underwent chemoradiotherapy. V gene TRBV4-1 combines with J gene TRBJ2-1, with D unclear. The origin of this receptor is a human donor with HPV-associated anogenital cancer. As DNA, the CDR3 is TGCGCCAGCAGCCCCACGAACAATGAGCAGTTCTTC. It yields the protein CASSPTNNEQFF.